This T cell receptor beta chain was found in a study of PD-L1 blockade in urothelial cancer. Study details: Analyzed time points were 3 weeks (second dose) and 6 weeks after therapy began.

This CDR3 has 14 residues. Germline CDR1 and CDR2: SGHVS and FQNEAQ. V was clipped by 7 bases and J by 6 bases; unmatched bases: 9. Time point indicated: pretreatment peripheral blood. Locally advanced or metastatic urothelial carcinoma affected all patients. Synthetic TCR analog templates were spiked into all PCRs individually. Here immunoSEQ multiplex PCR was the method, and the copy in TCRdb shows in-frame clones only, minus some. The repertoire holds 75,000 to 95,000 clones, with around 85% as singletons. The source of this sequence is a man aged 40-55 years with urothelial cancer. This chain joins TRBV7-8 and TRBJ2-7; 10 bases map to TRBD2. Sequenced material: PBMCs, taken around atezolizumab (anti-PD-L1) treatment. CDR3: CASTPLAGAGEQYF. As DNA, the CDR3 is TGTGCCAGCACCCCGCTAGCGGGAGCTGGCGAGCAGTACTTC.